This entry features one T cell receptor (beta chain) sequence. No antigen is known for it. V dropped 4 bases and J dropped 9; count of bases not matched to a gene: 10. Germline lookup yields CDR1 SGHNT and CDR2 YYREEE (reference sequence). This CDR3 spans 15 amino acids. This specimen belongs to a study of shared clonotypes between healthy human individuals. The wider study: Sampling drew on donors who were a couple of women and a few men aged 18 to 49. The study, taken as a whole, reports: Depth was large, yet rarefaction showed that sorted-subset sequencing was incomplete.

TCRdb keeps only in-frame clones here, not all; method: immunoSEQ multiplex PCR. This table has more than 1.2 million clones, 97% to 99% appearing once. Sequenced: naive CD4+ T cells sorted from blood. Subset specified: CD45RA+ positively selected. This chain joins TRBV5-4 and TRBJ2-4, with 10 nucleotides matching TRBD2. The TCR sequence derives from a man aged 25-45 years in good health. The DNA of the CDR3 is TGTGCCAGCAGCGCGATGAGCGGGAGGGATGTCATTCAGTACTTC. Translated: CASSAMSGRDVIQYF.